This T cell receptor (beta chain) was recovered during a study of T-cell memory formation after mild COVID-19. As for the study in general: TCR clusters were mostly donor specific.

Turning to this clonotype: Its specificity is unknown.

Study-level findings and limits: In pre-infection memory, a portion of responding clones appeared, which suggested that cross-reactive memory joined. CD4+ bias marked clones expanding day 15 to 37, unlike balanced contracting clones.

The germline V and J ends were trimmed by 7 bases and 3 bases, with 9 bases remaining between them. The germline V gene encodes CDR1 SNHLY and CDR2 FYNNEI. The CDR3 length is 12 residues. With constant-segment primers, 5'RACE yielded cDNA libraries of TCR alpha and TCR beta that carried sample barcodes and UMIs. TCRdb recomputed calls from the 5' RACE reads with MiXCR, one row per CDR3 protein. The sample consists of roughly 500,000 distinct CDR3 sequences, 20% of them appearing once. The sequence derives from an adult woman who had mild COVID-19 (a few samples of this study predate the infection). Cell type and time point are not known. Input material: PBMCs or a T cell subset sorted from them (not recorded which). The chain combines TRBV2 with TRBJ1-1; no firm D call. CDR3 DNA: TGTGCCAGCATTCAAGGATACACTGAAGCTTTCTTT. As protein: CASIQGYTEAFF.